The clone carrying this T cell receptor beta chain showed up just a few times. The antigen remains unidentified. CDR3 length: 14 residues. CDR1 is LGHDT, CDR2 YNNKEL, per germline (reference sequence). V gave up 3 bases and J gave up 8 bases; unmatched junction bases: 7. The sample originates from a study of T-cell memory formation after mild COVID-19. TCR alpha and TCR beta cDNA libraries carrying sample barcodes and UMIs were produced by 5'RACE using constant-segment primers. TCRdb re-called the 5' RACE reads through MiXCR, storing one row per CDR3 protein. There are tens of thousands of distinct CDR3 sequences in the sample; approximately 7.4% occur only once, and roughly 13% lies in the top ten. Study findings and constraints: Most CD4+ clones that shrank were in CM and EM, while CD8+ ones turned up in EMRA.

The receptor was isolated from an adult woman who had mild COVID-19 (a few samples of this study predate the infection). Cell type and time point are not known. Sequencing was carried out using PBMCs or a T cell subset sorted from them (not recorded which). V is TRBV3-1 and J is TRBJ2-4; TRBD2 agrees at 7 bases. CDR3 DNA sequence: TGTGCCAGCAGCCAGGGAGGGGACGCGGACATTCAGTACTTC. This codes for CASSQGGDADIQYF.